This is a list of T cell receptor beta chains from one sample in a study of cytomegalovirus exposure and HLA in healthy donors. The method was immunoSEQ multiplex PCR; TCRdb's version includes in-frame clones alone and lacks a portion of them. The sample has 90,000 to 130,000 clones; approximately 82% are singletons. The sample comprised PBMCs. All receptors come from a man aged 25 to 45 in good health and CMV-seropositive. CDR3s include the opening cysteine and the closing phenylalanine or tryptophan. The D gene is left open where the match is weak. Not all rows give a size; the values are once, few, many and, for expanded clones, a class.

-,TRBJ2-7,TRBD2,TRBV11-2,TGTGCCAGCAGCTCCGGGAGGGCAGCCTCCTACGAGCAGTACTTC,CASSSGRAASYEQYF
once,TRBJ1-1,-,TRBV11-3,TGTGCCAGCAGCTACACCACTGAAGCTTTCTTT,CASSYTTEAFF
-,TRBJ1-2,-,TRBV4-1,TGCGCCAGCAGCCCTCACGGGGTAGTTGGATATGGCTACACCTTC,CASSPHGVVGYGYTF
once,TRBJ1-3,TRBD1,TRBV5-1,TGCGCCAGCAGCTTGGAAACGGGACAGGGACCTGGAAACACCATATATTTT,CASSLETGQGPGNTIYF
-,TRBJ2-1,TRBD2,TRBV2,TGTGCCAGCAGTGCCACTAGCGGGGGTCGGGATGAGCAGTTCTTC,CASSATSGGRDEQFF
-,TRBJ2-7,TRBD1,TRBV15,TGTGCCACCAGCAGAGGCGGGACAGGGGGCTACGAGCAGTACTTC,CATSRGGTGGYEQYF
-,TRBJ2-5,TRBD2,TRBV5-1,TGCGCCAGCAGCTTGGGATTACTAGCGGGAGGGCAAGAGACCCAGTACTTC,CASSLGLLAGGQETQYF
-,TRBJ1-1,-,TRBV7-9,TGTGCCAGCAGCCTCCGTTTAGGGGGGAACACTGAAGCTTTCTTT,CASSLRLGGNTEAFF
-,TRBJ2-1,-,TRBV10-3,TGTGCCATCAGCCTTAGGGACGGGGGAAGCAATGAGCAGTTCTTC,CAISLRDGGSNEQFF
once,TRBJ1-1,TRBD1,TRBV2,TGTGCCAGCAGCAGACAGGGGGAGAACACTGAAGCTTTCTTT,CASSRQGENTEAFF
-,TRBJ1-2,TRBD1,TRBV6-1,TGTGCCAGCACGACAGGGGGCTATGGCTACACCTTC,CASTTGGYGYTF
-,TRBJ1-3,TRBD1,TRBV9,TGTGCCAGCAGCGTAGCTTTGGGACAGGGGAGCTCTGGAAACACCATATATTTT,CASSVALGQGSSGNTIYF
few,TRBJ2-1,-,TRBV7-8,TGTGCCAGCACCAGAAGCGGGTCCTACAATGAGCAGTTCTTC,CASTRSGSYNEQFF
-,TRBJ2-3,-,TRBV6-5,TGTGCCAGCAGCCTCACAAGGAGGCGGACGCAGTATTTT,CASSLTRRRTQYF
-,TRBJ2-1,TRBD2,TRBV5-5,TGTGCCAGCAGCTTATTGCTAGCGGGAGGGAGTGAGCAGTTCTTC,CASSLLLAGGSEQFF
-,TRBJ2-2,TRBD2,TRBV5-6,TGTGCCAGCAGCTTGTTTTCGGGAGGCGGGGAGCTGTTTTTT,CASSLFSGGGELFF
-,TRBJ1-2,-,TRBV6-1,TGTGCCAGCAGTGAAGATTGGCAGGGTGGGGGCTACGGCTACACCTTC,CASSEDWQGGGYGYTF
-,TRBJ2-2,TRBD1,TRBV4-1,TGTGCCAGCAGCCAAGTTGGTGCAGGGGGAGCAGAGGAGCTGTTTTTT,CASSQVGAGGAEELFF
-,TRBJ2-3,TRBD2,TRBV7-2,TGTGCCAGCAGCTTAGTCGGTAGCGGGAGTTCTGATACGCAGTATTTT,CASSLVGSGSSDTQYF
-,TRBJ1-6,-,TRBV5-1,TGCGCCAGCAGCTTGACTGGCAGGGAGGATTCACCCCTCCACTTT,CASSLTGREDSPLHF
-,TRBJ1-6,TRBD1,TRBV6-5,TGTGCCAGCAGCCTGACAGGGGAGAATAATTCACCCCTCCACTTT,CASSLTGENNSPLHF
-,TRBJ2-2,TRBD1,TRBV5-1,TGCGCCAGCAGCCAGGCCGGGACAGGGATCGGGGAGCTGTTTTTT,CASSQAGTGIGELFF
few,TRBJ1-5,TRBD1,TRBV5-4,TGTGCCAGCAGCTTCCTGGGACAGGGCCAGCCCCAGCATTTT,CASSFLGQGQPQHF